This passage covers 21 T cell receptor beta chains from one sample sequenced in a study of siplizumab effects on memory and regulatory T cells. Generated by immunoSEQ multiplex PCR, the TCRdb table keeps only in-frame clones and is missing some. This table has approximately 100,000 clones, approximately 94% appearing once. The sample comprised Tregs sorted from blood. All receptors derive from a human donor in good health.

This sequence joins TRBV28 and TRBJ2-7; unclear D gene. Trimming shortened V by 8 bases and J by 5 bases, and 7 bases separated the two germline ends. Germline lookup yields CDR1 MDHEN and CDR2 SYDVKM. This CDR3 contains 10 residues. Here the CDR3 reads CASPRNEQYF. CDR3 bases: TGTGCCAGCCCGAGGAACGAGCAGTACTTC.

On this clone itself: Other nucleotide sequences from this sample produce the same CDR3. The genes are TRBV19 and TRBJ1-2; tentatively, D is TRBD1 (5 bases). The V and J ends lost 6 bases and 7 bases respectively, with 21 bases between them. The CDR3 is made up of 15 amino acids. CDR1 LNHDA and CDR2 SQIVND come from the germline V gene (reference sequence). The DNA of the CDR3 is TGTGCCAGTAGCATAAGAACCGGGGCCGACATTGGCTACACCTTC. Residues: CASSIRTGADIGYTF.

This sequence joins TRBV5-1 and TRBJ2-2; 9 bases match TRBD2. V dropped 2 bases and J dropped 5; count of bases not matched to a gene: 4. CDR1 is SGHRS and CDR2 is YFSETQ in the germline V gene. This CDR3 has 15 residues. In nucleotides, the CDR3 is TGCGCCAGCAGCTTAAGCCTAGCGGGAACCGGGGAGCTGTTTTTT. Translating gives CASSLSLAGTGELFF.

The V gene is TRBV7-2, the J gene TRBJ2-3; D remains unclear. Germline V gene sequence: CDR1 SGHTA, CDR2 FQGNSA. This CDR3 contains 14 residues. Trimming shortened V by 6 bases and J by 5 bases, and 15 bases separated the two germline ends. CDR3 loop: CASRRWKTKDTQYF. The CDR3 region has the DNA TGTGCCAGCAGAAGGTGGAAAACTAAAGATACGCAGTATTTT.

This sequence joins TRBV10-1 and TRBJ2-1, with 10 positions matching TRBD2. Germline-derived CDR1 and CDR2 are WNHNN and SYGVQD (reference sequence). The CDR3 extends over 14 amino acids. J gave up 6 bases and V 5 bases, and 4 bases lay outside the gene matches. CDR3 residues: CASSLAGEGNEQFF. For the CDR3, the DNA is TGCGCCAGCAGTCTAGCGGGAGAGGGCAATGAGCAGTTCTTC.

This clone was seen once. The chain recombines TRBV30 with TRBJ1-3; D not resolved. The CDR3 has 13 residues. CDR1 is GTSNPN, CDR2 SVGIG, per germline (reference sequence). The V and J ends lost 0 bases and 5 bases respectively, with 8 bases between them. The chain's CDR3 is CAWSVVLRNTIYF. For the CDR3, the DNA is TGTGCCTGGAGTGTAGTTCTACGAAACACCATATATTTT. Supplemented by reference TRBV30 and TRBJ1-3, the full variable domain reads SQTIHQWPATLVQPVGSPLSLECTVEGTSNPNLYWYRQAAGRGLQLLFYSVGIGQISSEVPQNLSASRPQDRQFILSSKKLLLSDSGFYLCAWSVVLRNTIYFGEGSWLTVV.

The gene calls are TRBV6-5 and TRBJ2-1; D perhaps matches TRBD1 (5 bases). Germline CDR1 reads MNHEY; CDR2 reads SVGAGI. The CDR3 has 15 residues. With 6 bases removed from V and 1 base from J, the gap between germline ends came to 13 bases. The CDR3 nucleotides are TGTGCCAGCAGACCCGACAGAATGTCCTACAATGAGCAGTTCTTC. Amino acids: CASRPDRMSYNEQFF.

V gene TRBV19 combines with J gene TRBJ1-2; D gene unclear. The V gene's germline CDR1 is LNHDA and CDR2 SQIVND (reference sequence). V lost 6 bases and J lost 0, with 11 bases in between. This CDR3 region has 14 residues. CDR3 sequence: CASRSRVTNYGYTF. CDR3 sequence (DNA): TGTGCCAGTAGATCTCGGGTGACTAACTATGGCTACACCTTC.

V is TRBV2 and J is TRBJ2-3, with 14 nucleotides matching TRBD2. Germline values: CDR1 SNHLY, CDR2 FYNNEI. This CDR3 region has 15 residues. V was clipped by 3 bases and J by 5 bases; unmatched bases: 1. CDR3 in DNA: TGTGCCAGCAGTGAGGGACTAGCGGGAGTAGATACGCAGTATTTT. Translation: CASSEGLAGVDTQYF.

The chain uses TRBV10-3 and TRBJ1-1; a possible D gene is TRBD1 (5 bases). Germline loops: CDR1 ENHRY, CDR2 SYGVKD. V was shortened by 0 bases and J by 7 bases, with 15 bases between the two germline ends. The CDR3 covers 15 residues. CDR3: CAISESGGGLGEAFF. Written as DNA, the CDR3 is TGTGCCATCAGTGAGTCTGGGGGGGGTTTAGGTGAAGCTTTCTTT.

On this clone: The junction and the germline gene differ at one end; a read error may be behind it. This specimen includes other DNA sequences encoding the same CDR3. The V and J genes are TRBV12-5 and TRBJ2-5, with 13 bases aligning to TRBD2. CDR3 length equals 17 residues. Germline CDR1 LGHNT, CDR2 FRNRAP. CDR3: CASASGLAGLYQETQYF. CDR3 DNA: TGTGCTAGTGCCTCGGGACTAGCGGGACTGTACCAAGAGACCCAATACTTC.

The chain joins TRBV4-1 to TRBJ2-7; D unclear. Trimming took off 0 bases at V and 6 bases at J, with 9 bases between the two ends. The CDR3 has 13 amino acids. From germline, CDR1 is MGHRA and CDR2 YSYEKL. CDR3 protein: CASSQDPWGEQYF. DNA of the CDR3: TGCGCCAGCAGCCAAGATCCATGGGGCGAGCAGTACTTC.

This chain links TRBV30 with TRBJ1-2; D possibly corresponds to TRBD1 (5 bases). This CDR3 is 16 amino acids long. Trimming took off 3 bases at V and 6 bases at J, with 23 bases between the two ends. Germline loops: CDR1 GTSNPN, CDR2 SVGIG (reference sequence). This chain's CDR3 is CAWSVDSARGFHGYTF. The DNA for the CDR3 is TGTGCCTGGAGCGTCGACAGCGCCCGAGGGTTCCATGGCTACACCTTC.

The genes are TRBV15 and TRBJ2-6; perhaps D is TRBD1 or TRBD2 (5 bases each). The CDR3 loop spans 14 amino acids. Germline CDR1 and CDR2: LNHNV and YYDKDF (reference sequence). Trimming removed 11 bases from V and 3 bases from J, with 14 bases in between. The CDR3 coding sequence is TGTGCCGTCCAAGAGGGGTTTGGGGCCAACGTCCTGACTTTC. Protein product: CAVQEGFGANVLTF. Together with reference TRBV15 and TRBJ2-6, the CDR3 gives the full variable domain: DAMVIQNPRYQVTQFGKPVTLSCSQTLNHNVMYWYQQKSSQAPKLLFHYYDKDFNNEADTPDNFQSRRPNTSFCFLDIRSPGLGDTAMYLCAVQEGFGANVLTFGAGSRLTVL.

The chain joins TRBV4-2 to TRBJ1-2, with D unclear. Between the trimmed V and J ends, which lost 4 bases and 8 bases, there was a span of 14 bases. CDR1 LGHNA and CDR2 YNFKEQ come from the germline V gene. The length of the CDR3 is 13 residues. CDR3 DNA: TGTGCCAGCAGCCTTCATTCCCTGGGGGGCTACACCTTC. It specifies CASSLHSLGGYTF.

The genes are TRBV7-9 and TRBJ1-2; D not resolved. Germline V CDR1 and CDR2: SEHNR, FQNEAQ (reference sequence). V shed 3 bases and J shed 1 base, with 9 bases lying between them. This CDR3 comprises 14 residues. CDR3 residues: CASSFGKDNYGYTF. CDR3 nucleotides: TGTGCCAGCAGCTTTGGGAAGGATAACTATGGCTACACCTTC.

The V and J genes are TRBV11-2 and TRBJ1-3; perhaps TRBD1 as D (5 bases). CDR1 and CDR2 (germline): SGHAT, FQNNGV. The CDR3 covers 15 residues. V lost 5 bases, J lost 0 bases, and 11 bases lay in between. CDR3: CASSPTGRSGNTIYF. The CDR3 region has the DNA TGTGCCAGCAGCCCAACAGGACGCTCTGGAAACACCATATATTTT.

The chain combines TRBV10-3 with TRBJ1-2; D may be TRBD1 (6 bases). Deletions cut 2 bases from V and 2 bases from J, with 6 bases between. The germline V gene encodes CDR1 ENHRY and CDR2 SYGVKD. This CDR3 has 13 residues. The CDR3 region has the DNA TGTGCCATCAGTGAGGGACAGAACTATGGCTACACCTTC. It yields the protein CAISEGQNYGYTF.

This sequence joins TRBV4-2 and TRBJ2-2; TRBD2 matches at 13 bases. CDR1 LGHNA and CDR2 YNFKEQ come from the germline V gene. CDR3 length: 17 amino acids. Germline trimming cut 8 bases from V and 5 bases from J; bases unmatched to any gene: 11. The CDR3 here is CASSRGTSGTGTGELFF. The CDR3, as DNA: TGTGCCAGCTCCCGGGGGACTAGCGGGACTGGAACCGGGGAGCTGTTTTTT.

The chain employs TRBV27 and TRBJ2-7; D remains ambiguous. Between the trimmed V and J ends, which lost 8 bases and 4 bases, there was a span of 21 bases. CDR1 and CDR2 from the germline V gene are MNHEY and SMNVEV (reference sequence). The CDR3 has 15 residues. The DNA of the CDR3 is TGTGCCAGCCTAGGACCCATCCTAAATTATTACGAGCAGTACTTC. It codes for CASLGPILNYYEQYF.

The chain employs TRBV15 and TRBJ1-2, with D maybe TRBD1 (6 bases). Germline CDR1 reads LNHNV; CDR2 reads YYDKDF (reference sequence). This CDR3 has 15 amino acids. The germline V and J ends were trimmed by 3 bases and 0 bases, with 11 bases remaining between them. The CDR3 region has the DNA TGTGCCACCAGCAGGGACTACAGGGCTAACTATGGCTACACCTTC. Encoded protein: CATSRDYRANYGYTF.